This T cell receptor beta chain stems from a study of blood T cell repertoires in COVID-19. Study-level background: PBMCs, B-cell-depleted T cells, or T cells provided the cDNA or gDNA that made up the material.

This clone was observed a few times. The data were produced by immunoSEQ multiplex PCR, yet TCRdb's version contains in-frame clones alone and is incomplete. The sample lists 200,000 to 300,000 clones; more than 75% were seen once. Germline V gene data show CDR1 as SGHNT and CDR2 as YYREEE (reference sequence). This CDR3 comprises 15 residues. Trimming took off 3 bases at V and 9 bases at J, with 21 bases between the two ends. Sample: peripheral blood. The chain carries TRBV5-4 and TRBJ1-2; D perhaps matches TRBD1 (5 bases). This clonotype was obtained from a woman in her 30s who had recovered from COVID-19. The CDR3 DNA reads TGTGCCAGCAGCTCTAACAATTACGACAGAAACAGCTACACCTTC. Translated: CASSSNNYDRNSYTF.